This TCR beta chain was obtained from a study of T cell repertoires in cytomegalovirus infection. Study-wide findings and caveats: Dominant in the ex vivo response were TCR beta clonotypes restricted by HLA-C and specific for CMV.

TCRdb reprocessed the reads with MiXCR, giving one entry per CDR3 protein. The sample lists about 900,000 distinct CDR3 sequences; roughly 30% were seen once. As to this clonotype: No antigen is known for it.

Between the trimmed V and J ends, which lost 0 bases and 11 bases, there was a span of 5 bases. From germline, CDR1 is SGDLS and CDR2 YYNGEE. The CDR3 contains 10 residues. The V call is TRBV9, the J call TRBJ1-1; D remains ambiguous. The input for sequencing was cultured CD8+ T cells from PBMCs, taken from culture after CMV antigen stimulation. The TCR was taken from a human donor in good health (CMV status not recorded). Some clones in this sample may be carry-over from other donors' samples. CDR3 nucleotide sequence: TGTGCCAGCAGCGTAGTCACGGCTTTCTTT. Translated: CASSVVTAFF.